The 11 T cell receptor beta chains given below trace back to one sample, sequenced in a study of blood T cell repertoires in COVID-19. Sequencing was performed with immunoSEQ multiplex PCR; in TCRdb, only in-frame clones are kept and a portion is missing. The sample records 150,000 to 200,000 clones, around 83% being singletons. Source material: PBMCs or T cells enriched from blood (not recorded which). All receptors derive from a woman in her thirties who had been exposed to COVID-19.

The chain uses TRBV5-6 and TRBJ1-2; 7 bases map to TRBD1. The CDR3 has 13 residues. Germline lookup yields CDR1 SGHDT and CDR2 YYEEEE. V dropped 7 bases and J dropped 7; count of bases not matched to a gene: 10. Written as DNA, the CDR3 is TGTGCCAGCTTGGTACAGGGGCGAGGTGGCTACACCTTC. It encodes CASLVQGRGGYTF.

This chain uses TRBV25-1 with TRBJ1-4; the match to TRBD1 covers 9 bases. Per germline, CDR1 MGHDK and CDR2 SYGVNS. This CDR3 is built from 16 residues. With 3 bases clipped from V and 7 bases from J, the junction kept 9 bases outside the gene matches. This chain's CDR3 is CASSDNRTGVREKLFF. In nucleotides, the CDR3 is TGTGCCAGCAGTGACAATCGGACAGGGGTCCGTGAAAAACTGTTTTTT.

This clone was observed once. V and J are TRBV7-6 and TRBJ2-5; D is ambiguous. The V gene lost 1 base and the J gene lost 5 bases, with 14 bases spanning the gap. Germline V gives CDR1 SGHVS, CDR2 FNYEAQ. This CDR3 contains 15 residues. CDR3: CASSLEIGHGETQYF. In nucleotides, the CDR3 is TGTGCCAGCAGCTTAGAGATTGGTCACGGGGAGACCCAGTACTTC.

The rearrangement uses TRBV6-5 and TRBJ1-3; 8 bases align to TRBD1. CDR1 is MNHEY, CDR2 SVGAGI, per germline. The CDR3 length is 16 residues. V gave up 2 bases and J gave up 2 bases; unmatched junction bases: 5. The CDR3 DNA reads as TGTGCCAGCAGTTACAGGACAGGGTTACCTGGAAACACCATATATTTT. This sequence encodes CASSYRTGLPGNTIYF.

The sample holds one count of this clone. The chain links TRBV2 to TRBJ2-1; 13 bases are shared with TRBD2. Germline loops: CDR1 SNHLY, CDR2 FYNNEI. The CDR3 is 16 residues long. V was pared by 7 bases and J by 4 bases, with 7 bases of the junction left unmatched. The CDR3 is CASKGRLAGGYNEQFF. The CDR3 bases are TGTGCCAGCAAGGGGCGACTAGCGGGGGGTTACAATGAGCAGTTCTTC.

The chain links TRBV4-1 to TRBJ2-1; D might be TRBD2 (7 bases). CDR3 length: 17 residues. The V gene's germline CDR1 is MGHRA and CDR2 YSYEKL. V dropped 2 bases and J dropped 0 bases, with 14 bases sitting between them. Written as DNA, the CDR3 is TGCGCCAGCAGCCAATCCGGGGGGCTCAACTCCTACAATGAGCAGTTCTTC. Translation: CASSQSGGLNSYNEQFF.

The V and J genes are TRBV5-6 and TRBJ1-4; TRBD1 matches 8 bases. The CDR3 contains 15 residues. V gave up 1 base and J gave up 8 bases; unmatched junction bases: 7. CDR1 and CDR2 from the germline V gene are SGHDT and YYEEEE. This CDR3 reads CASSLPGQAGEKLFF. As DNA, the CDR3 is TGTGCCAGCAGCTTGCCGGGACAGGCGGGGGAAAAACTGTTTTTT.

The table lists this clone with a few counts. The chain has TRBV5-6 and TRBJ1-5, with D unresolved. The germline V gene has CDR1 SGHDT and CDR2 YYEEEE. This CDR3 comprises 12 residues. Trimming removed 6 bases at V and 7 bases at J, with 11 bases between. The CDR3 sequence: CASTAVGQPQHF. CDR3 in DNA: TGTGCCAGCACTGCGGTTGGACAGCCCCAGCATTTT.

V gene TRBV6-5 combines with J gene TRBJ2-5; 7 nucleotides agree with TRBD2. The germline V gene has CDR1 MNHEY and CDR2 SVGAGI. V gave up 8 bases and J gave up 4 bases; unmatched junction bases: 10. The CDR3 covers 14 residues. DNA for the CDR3: TGTGCCAGCCGCCCACGGGGGGTAGGAGAGACCCAGTACTTC. Translation: CASRPRGVGETQYF.

The chain has TRBV2 and TRBJ1-1; D perhaps matches TRBD1 (5 bases). CDR1 and CDR2 (germline): SNHLY, FYNNEI. The CDR3 is 13 residues long. Trimming shortened V by 6 bases and J by 3 bases, and 11 bases separated the two germline ends. The CDR3 sequence is CASRADRDTEAFF. CDR3 coding DNA: TGTGCCAGCAGGGCCGACAGAGACACTGAAGCTTTCTTT.

This clone appeared once. The chain combines TRBV7-2 with TRBJ2-1; 13 bases match TRBD2. Looked up from germline, CDR1 is SGHTA and CDR2 is FQGNSA. With V trimmed by 4 bases and J by 4 bases, 7 bases remained unmatched. The CDR3 runs 17 residues. CDR3 residues: CASSSGGLAGEYNEQFF. The DNA of the CDR3 is TGTGCCAGCAGCTCTGGAGGACTAGCGGGAGAATACAATGAGCAGTTCTTC. Variable domain in full (rest from reference TRBV7-2 and TRBJ2-1): GAGVSQSPSNKVTEKGKDVELRCDPISGHTALYWYRQSLGQGLEFLIYFQGNSAPDKSGLPSDRFSAERTGGSVSTLTIQRTQQEDSAVYLCASSSGGLAGEYNEQFFGPGTRLTVL.